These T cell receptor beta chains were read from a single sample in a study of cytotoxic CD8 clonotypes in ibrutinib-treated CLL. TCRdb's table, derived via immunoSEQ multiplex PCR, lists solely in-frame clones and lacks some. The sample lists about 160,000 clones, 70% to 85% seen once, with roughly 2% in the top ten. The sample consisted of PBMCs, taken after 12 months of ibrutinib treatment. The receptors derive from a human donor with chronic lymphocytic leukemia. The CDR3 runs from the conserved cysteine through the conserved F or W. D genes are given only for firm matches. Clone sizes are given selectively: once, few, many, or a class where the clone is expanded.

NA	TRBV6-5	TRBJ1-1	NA	CASSTTGIEAFF	TGTGCCAGCAGCACAACAGGGATTGAAGCTTTCTTT
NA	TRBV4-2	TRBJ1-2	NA	CASSSVGQGMGYTF	TGTGCCAGCAGCTCGGTGGGGCAGGGTATGGGCTACACCTTC
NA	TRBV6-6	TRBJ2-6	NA	CASSYSRGANVLTF	TGTGCCAGCAGTTACTCGAGGGGGGCCAACGTCCTGACTTTC
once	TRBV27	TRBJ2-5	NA	CASSSRLLTTGGTQYF	TGTGCCAGCAGTTCCAGACTGCTGACAACAGGCGGGACCCAGTACTTC
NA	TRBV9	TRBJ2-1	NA	CASSVVEGSHEQFF	TGTGCCAGCAGCGTAGTTGAAGGGTCTCATGAGCAGTTCTTC
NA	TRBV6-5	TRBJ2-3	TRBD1	CASSYSGQGTDTQYF	TGTGCCAGCAGTTACTCCGGACAGGGCACAGATACGCAGTATTTT
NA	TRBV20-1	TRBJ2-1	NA	CSANKTSGQFF	TGCAGTGCCAATAAGACCTCGGGGCAGTTCTTC
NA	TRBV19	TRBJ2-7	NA	CASSIQGSSYEQYF	TGTGCCAGTAGTATCCAGGGGAGCTCCTACGAGCAGTACTTC
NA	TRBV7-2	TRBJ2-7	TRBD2	CASSPIAGGPYEQYF	TGTGCCAGCAGCCCTATAGCGGGAGGTCCCTACGAGCAGTACTTC
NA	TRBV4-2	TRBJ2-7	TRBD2	CASSPGTSRREQYF	TGTGCCAGCAGCCCTGGGACTAGCCGTCGCGAGCAGTACTTC
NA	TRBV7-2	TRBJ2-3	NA	CASSLGSNTQYF	TGTGCCAGCAGCTTAGGGTCAAATACGCAGTATTTT
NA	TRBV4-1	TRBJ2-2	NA	CASSQSRVATGELFF	TGCGCCAGCAGCCAGTCGAGGGTTGCCACCGGGGAGCTGTTTTTT
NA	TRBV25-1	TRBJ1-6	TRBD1	CASTQGQGISPLHF	TGTGCCAGCACCCAAGGACAGGGGATTTCACCCCTCCACTTT
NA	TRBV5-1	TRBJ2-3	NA	CASSRDFYTQYF	TGCGCCAGCAGCCGGGACTTTTATACGCAGTATTTT
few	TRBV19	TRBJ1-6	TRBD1	CASTRGGTGSPLHF	TGTGCCAGTACCAGGGGGGGGACGGGTTCACCCCTCCACTTT
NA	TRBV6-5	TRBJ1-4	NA	CASSYSYLGSGEKLFF	TGTGCCAGCAGTTACTCGTACCTGGGGTCGGGTGAAAAACTGTTTTTT
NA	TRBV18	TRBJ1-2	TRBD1	CASSIQGVNYGYTF	TGTGCCAGCTCAATACAGGGGGTTAACTATGGCTACACCTTC
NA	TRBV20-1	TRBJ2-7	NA	CSALVSGEQYF	TGCAGTGCTCTGGTTTCTGGCGAGCAGTACTTC
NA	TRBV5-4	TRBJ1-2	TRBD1	CASSLRRTGATWGGYTF	TGTGCCAGCAGCCTGCGACGGACAGGGGCCACGTGGGGAGGCTACACCTTC
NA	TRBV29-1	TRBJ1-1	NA	CSVEDPGVNTEAFF	TGCAGCGTTGAAGACCCAGGGGTGAACACTGAAGCTTTCTTT
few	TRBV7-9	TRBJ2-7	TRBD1	CASSPRTGESEQYF	TGTGCCAGCAGCCCAAGGACAGGAGAGAGTGAGCAGTACTTC
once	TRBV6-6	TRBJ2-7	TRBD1	CASSQGGTGMYEQYF	TGTGCCAGCAGTCAGGGCGGGACAGGGATGTACGAGCAGTACTTC
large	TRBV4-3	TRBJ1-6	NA	CASSQDLEGSPLHF	TGCGCCAGCAGCCAAGATCTGGAGGGTTCACCCCTCCACTTT
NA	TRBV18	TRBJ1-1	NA	CASSPRTSVGAFF	TGTGCCAGCTCACCGCGGACGAGTGTGGGAGCTTTCTTT
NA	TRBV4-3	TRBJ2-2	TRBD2	CASSQDRLAGITGELFF	TGCGCCAGCAGCCAAGATCGTCTAGCGGGAATAACCGGGGAGCTGTTTTTT
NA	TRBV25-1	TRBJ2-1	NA	CASQTGSNRVEQFF	TGTGCCAGCCAAACGGGATCCAACAGGGTAGAGCAGTTCTTC
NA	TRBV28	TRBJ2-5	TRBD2	CASVSSGTSWGETQYF	TGTGCCAGCGTTTCATCCGGGACTAGCTGGGGAGAGACCCAGTACTTC
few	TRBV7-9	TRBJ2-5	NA	CASSEGYLGLETQYF	TGTGCCAGCAGCGAGGGGTACTTGGGCTTGGAGACCCAGTACTTC
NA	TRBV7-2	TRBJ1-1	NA	CASSQYSGNTEAFF	TGCGCCAGCAGCCAATACTCAGGTAACACTGAAGCTTTCTTT
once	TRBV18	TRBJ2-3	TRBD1	CASSPRRTGHTDTQYF	TGTGCCAGCTCACCACGAAGGACAGGGCACACAGATACGCAGTATTTT
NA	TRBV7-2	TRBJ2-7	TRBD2	CASSLSRLAGTYEQYF	TGTGCCAGCAGCTTGAGTAGACTAGCGGGAACCTACGAGCAGTACTTC
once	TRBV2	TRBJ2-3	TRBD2	CASSEFGLAGDTQYF	TGTGCCAGCAGTGAATTCGGACTAGCGGGAGATACGCAGTATTTT
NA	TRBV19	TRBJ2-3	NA	CASSTRRTDTQYF	TGTGCCAGTAGTACGCGGCGCACAGATACGCAGTATTTT
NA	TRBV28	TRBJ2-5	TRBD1	CASSLGDRGGVRETQYF	TGTGCCAGCAGTTTAGGGGACAGGGGAGGGGTGAGAGAGACCCAGTACTTC